This T cell receptor beta chain was sequenced for a study of cytomegalovirus exposure and HLA in healthy donors. Details on this clone: Antigen unknown.

CDR1 and CDR2 (germline): MNHEY, SMNVEV (reference sequence). Unmatched junction bases numbered 4, after V lost 5 bases and J lost 0 bases. CDR3 size: 15 residues. 60 Vbeta and 13 Jbeta primers were used in PCR. The repertoire was sequenced with immunoSEQ multiplex PCR; TCRdb's copy has only in-frame clones and lacks some. The table lists under 130,000 clones. Study-level results: Most of the TCR beta V segments (in an earlier analysis) were productive either about 87% or about 30% of the time.

The sequenced sample was PBMCs. The origin of this receptor is a man aged 35-49 years in good health and CMV-seronegative. The chain uses TRBV27 and TRBJ2-4; TRBD2 matches 7 bases. The CDR3 DNA follows: TGTGCCAGCAGTGCCCGACTAGCAGCCAAAAACATTCAGTACTTC. Amino acid sequence: CASSARLAAKNIQYF.